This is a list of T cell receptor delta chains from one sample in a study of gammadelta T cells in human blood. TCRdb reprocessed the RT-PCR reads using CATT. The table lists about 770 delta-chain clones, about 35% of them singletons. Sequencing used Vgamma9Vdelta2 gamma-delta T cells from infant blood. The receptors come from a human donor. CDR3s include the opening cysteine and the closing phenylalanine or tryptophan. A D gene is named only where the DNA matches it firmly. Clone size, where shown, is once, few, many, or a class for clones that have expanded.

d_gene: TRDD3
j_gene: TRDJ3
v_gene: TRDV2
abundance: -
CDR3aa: CACDTGYWGSSWDTRQMFF
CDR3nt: TGTGCCTGTGACACCGGCTACTGGGGGAGCTCCTGGGACACCCGACAGATGTTTTTC

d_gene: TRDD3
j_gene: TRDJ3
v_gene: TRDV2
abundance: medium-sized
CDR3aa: CACDTLGDTNSWDTRQMFF
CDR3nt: TGTGCCTGTGACACCCTGGGGGATACGAACTCCTGGGACACCCGACAGATGTTTTTC

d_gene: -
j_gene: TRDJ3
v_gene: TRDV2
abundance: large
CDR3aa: CACDRLAWDTRQMFF
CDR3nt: TGTGCCTGTGACCGCCTAGCCTGGGACACCCGACAGATGTTTTTC

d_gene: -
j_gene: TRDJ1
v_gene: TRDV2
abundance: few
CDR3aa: CACDTVGDTDKPIF
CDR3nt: TGTGCCTGTGACACCGTGGGTGATACCGATAAACCCATCTTT

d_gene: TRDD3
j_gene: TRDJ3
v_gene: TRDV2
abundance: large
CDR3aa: CACDTVRSTGGYSSWDTRQMFF
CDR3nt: TGTGCCTGTGACACCGTAAGAAGTACTGGGGGTTACAGCTCCTGGGACACCCGACAGATGTTTTTC

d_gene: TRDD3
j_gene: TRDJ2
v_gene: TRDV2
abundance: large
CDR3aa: CACDKLGDTAQLFF
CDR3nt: TGTGCCTGTGACAAACTGGGGGATACAGCACAACTCTTCTTT

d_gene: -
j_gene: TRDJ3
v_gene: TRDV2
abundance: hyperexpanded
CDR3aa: CACDTVLGSVIWDTRQMFF
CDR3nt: TGTGCCTGTGACACCGTACTGGGCAGCGTAATCTGGGACACCCGACAGATGTTTTTC

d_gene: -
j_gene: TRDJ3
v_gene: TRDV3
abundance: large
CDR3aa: CAPGAGPRSSSWDTRQMFF
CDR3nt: TGTGCCCCCGGAGCGGGGCCCCGGTCGAGCTCCTGGGACACCCGACAGATGTTTTTC

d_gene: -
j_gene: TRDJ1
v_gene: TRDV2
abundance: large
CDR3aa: CACDTRVPLYTDKLIF
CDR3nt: TGTGCCTGTGACACGAGGGTTCCGCTTTACACCGATAAACTCATCTTT

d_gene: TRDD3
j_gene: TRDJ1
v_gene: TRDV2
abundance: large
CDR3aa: CACDTLYWGIQDTDKLIF
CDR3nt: TGTGCCTGTGACACTCTTTACTGGGGGATCCAAGACACCGATAAACTCATCTTT